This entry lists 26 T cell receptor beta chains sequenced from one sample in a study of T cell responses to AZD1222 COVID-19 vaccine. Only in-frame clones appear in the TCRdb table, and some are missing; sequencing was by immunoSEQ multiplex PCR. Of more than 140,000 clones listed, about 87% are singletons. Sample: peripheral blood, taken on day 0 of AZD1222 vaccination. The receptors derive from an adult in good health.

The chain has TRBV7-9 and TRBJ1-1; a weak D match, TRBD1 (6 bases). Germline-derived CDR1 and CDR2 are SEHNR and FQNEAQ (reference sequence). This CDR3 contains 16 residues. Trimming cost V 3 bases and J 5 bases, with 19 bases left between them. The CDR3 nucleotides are TGTGCCAGCAGCTTGTGGGGGGCGGTGACGGGAACTGAAGCTTTCTTT. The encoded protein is CASSLWGAVTGTEAFF.

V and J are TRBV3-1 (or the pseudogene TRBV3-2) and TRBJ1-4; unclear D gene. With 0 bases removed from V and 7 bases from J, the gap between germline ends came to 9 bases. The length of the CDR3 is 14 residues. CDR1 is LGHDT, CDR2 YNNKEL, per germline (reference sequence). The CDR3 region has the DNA TGTGCCAGCAGCCAAGAATTTGTAGGTGAAAAACTGTTTTTT. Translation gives CASSQEFVGEKLFF.

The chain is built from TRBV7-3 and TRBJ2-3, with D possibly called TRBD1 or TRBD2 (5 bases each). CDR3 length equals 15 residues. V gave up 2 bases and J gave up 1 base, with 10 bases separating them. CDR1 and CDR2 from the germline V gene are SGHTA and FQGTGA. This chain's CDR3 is CASSLGGRGTDTQYF. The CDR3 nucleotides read TGTGCCAGCAGCTTAGGGGGAAGAGGCACAGATACGCAGTATTTT. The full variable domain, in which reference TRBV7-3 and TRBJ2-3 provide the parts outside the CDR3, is GAGVSQTPSNKVTEKGKYVELRCDPISGHTALYWYRQSLGQGPEFLIYFQGTGAADDSGLPNDRFFAVRPEGSVSTLKIQRTERGDSAVYLCASSLGGRGTDTQYFGPGTRLTVL.

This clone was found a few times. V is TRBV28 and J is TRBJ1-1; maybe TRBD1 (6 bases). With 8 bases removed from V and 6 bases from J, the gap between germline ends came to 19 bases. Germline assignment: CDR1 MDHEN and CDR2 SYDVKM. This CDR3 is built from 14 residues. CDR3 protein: CASSWGGVGAEAFF. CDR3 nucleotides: TGTGCCAGCTCCTGGGGGGGCGTGGGGGCTGAAGCTTTCTTT.

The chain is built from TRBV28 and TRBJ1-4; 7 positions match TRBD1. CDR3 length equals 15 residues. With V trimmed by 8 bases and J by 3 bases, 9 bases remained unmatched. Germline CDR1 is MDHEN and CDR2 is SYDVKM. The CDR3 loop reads CASRVLGGPNEKLFF. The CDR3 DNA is TGTGCCAGCCGTGTGCTAGGGGGCCCTAATGAAAAACTGTTTTTT.

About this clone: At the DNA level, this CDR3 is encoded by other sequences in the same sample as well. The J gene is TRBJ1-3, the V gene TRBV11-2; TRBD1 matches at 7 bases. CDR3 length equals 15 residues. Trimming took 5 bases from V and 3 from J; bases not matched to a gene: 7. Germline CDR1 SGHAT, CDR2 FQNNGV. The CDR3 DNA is TGTGCCAGCAGCCCACAGGGGACGAGTGGAAACACCATATATTTT. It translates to CASSPQGTSGNTIYF.

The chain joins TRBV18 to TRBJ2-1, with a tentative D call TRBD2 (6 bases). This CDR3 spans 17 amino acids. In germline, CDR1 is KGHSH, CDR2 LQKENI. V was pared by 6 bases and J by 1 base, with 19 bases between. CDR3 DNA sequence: TGTGCCAGCTCGCCTGTTAGACCCGGGGGATCCTACAATGAGCAGTTCTTC. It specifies CASSPVRPGGSYNEQFF.

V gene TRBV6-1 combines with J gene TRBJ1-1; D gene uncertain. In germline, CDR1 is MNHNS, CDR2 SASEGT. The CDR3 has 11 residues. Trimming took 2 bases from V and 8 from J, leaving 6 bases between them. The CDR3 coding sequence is TGTGCCAGCAGTGAAAACGGAGAAGCTTTCTTT. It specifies CASSENGEAFF.

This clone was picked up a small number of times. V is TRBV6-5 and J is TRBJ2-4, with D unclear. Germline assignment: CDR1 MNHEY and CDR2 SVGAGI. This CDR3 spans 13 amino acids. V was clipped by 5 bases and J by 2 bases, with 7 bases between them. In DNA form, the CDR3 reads TGTGCCAGCAGTCCCCAAACCAAAAACATTCAGTACTTC. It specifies CASSPQTKNIQYF.

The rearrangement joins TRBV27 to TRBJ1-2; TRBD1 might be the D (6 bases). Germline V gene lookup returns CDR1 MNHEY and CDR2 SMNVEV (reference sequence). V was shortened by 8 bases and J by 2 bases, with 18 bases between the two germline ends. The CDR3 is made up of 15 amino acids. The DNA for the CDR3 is TGTGCCAGCTCGGGCCAAGGGGGGCCCAACTATGGCTACACCTTC. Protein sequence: CASSGQGGPNYGYTF.

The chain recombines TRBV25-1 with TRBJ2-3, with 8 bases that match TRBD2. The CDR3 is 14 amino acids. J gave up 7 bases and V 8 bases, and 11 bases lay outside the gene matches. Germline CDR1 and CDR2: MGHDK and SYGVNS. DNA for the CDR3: TGTGCCAGCTCCAGCGGGAGCGGAGCGTATACGCAGTATTTT. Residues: CASSSGSGAYTQYF. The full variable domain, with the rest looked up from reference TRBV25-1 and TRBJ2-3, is EADIYQTPRYLVIGTGKKITLECSQTMGHDKMYWYQQDPGMELHLIHYSYGVNSTEKGDLSSESTVSRIRTEHFPLTLESARPSHTSQYLCASSSGSGAYTQYFGPGTRLTVL.

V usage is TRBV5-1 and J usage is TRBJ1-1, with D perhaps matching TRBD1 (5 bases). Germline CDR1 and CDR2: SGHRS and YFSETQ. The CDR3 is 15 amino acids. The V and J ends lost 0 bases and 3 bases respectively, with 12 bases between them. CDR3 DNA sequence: TGCGCCAGCAGCTTGGTTCCGGGCAGGGACACTGAAGCTTTCTTT. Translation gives CASSLVPGRDTEAFF.

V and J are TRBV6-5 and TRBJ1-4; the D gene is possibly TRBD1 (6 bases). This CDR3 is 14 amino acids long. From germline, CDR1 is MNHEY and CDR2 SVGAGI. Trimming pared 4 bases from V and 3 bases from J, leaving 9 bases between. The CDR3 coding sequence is TGTGCCAGCAGTTTCAGGGGAGCTAATGAAAAACTGTTTTTT. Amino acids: CASSFRGANEKLFF.

The CDR3 here is CASTPLGTRGDTQYF. The CDR3 DNA is TGTGCCAGCACCCCCCTGGGGACTAGGGGAGATACGCAGTATTTT. The chain carries TRBV6-1 and TRBJ2-3, with 8 bases lining up with TRBD2. V trimming: 7 bases; J trimming: 5 bases; junction bases outside the gene matches: 11. Per the germline V gene, CDR1 is MNHNS and CDR2 is SASEGT. The length of the CDR3 is 15 residues.

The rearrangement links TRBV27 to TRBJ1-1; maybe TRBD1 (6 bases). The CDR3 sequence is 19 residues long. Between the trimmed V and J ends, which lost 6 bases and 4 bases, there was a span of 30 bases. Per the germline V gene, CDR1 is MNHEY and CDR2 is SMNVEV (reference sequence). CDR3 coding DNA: TGTGCCAGCAGACGACGCGCCGGGACACGGATCCCAGTGGGCACTGAAGCTTTCTTT. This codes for CASRRRAGTRIPVGTEAFF.

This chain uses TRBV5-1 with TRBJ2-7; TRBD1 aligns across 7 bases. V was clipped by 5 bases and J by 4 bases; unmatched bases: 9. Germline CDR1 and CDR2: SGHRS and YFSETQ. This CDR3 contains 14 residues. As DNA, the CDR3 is TGCGCCAGCAGGCGAGGACAGGATGGGTACGAGCAGTACTTC. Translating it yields CASRRGQDGYEQYF.

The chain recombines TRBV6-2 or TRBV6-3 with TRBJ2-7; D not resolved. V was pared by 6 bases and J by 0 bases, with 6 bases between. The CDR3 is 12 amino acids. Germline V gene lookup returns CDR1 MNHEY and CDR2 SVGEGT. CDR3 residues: CASSQISYEQYF. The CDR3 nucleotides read TGTGCCAGCAGCCAGATCTCCTACGAGCAGTACTTC.

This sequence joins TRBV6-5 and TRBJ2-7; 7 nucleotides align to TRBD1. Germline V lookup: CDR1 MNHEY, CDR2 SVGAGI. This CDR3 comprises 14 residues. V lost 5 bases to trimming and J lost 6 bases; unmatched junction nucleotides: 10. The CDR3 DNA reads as TGTGCCAGCAGTATGGACAGGTCAACGGGCGAGCAGTACTTC. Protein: CASSMDRSTGEQYF.

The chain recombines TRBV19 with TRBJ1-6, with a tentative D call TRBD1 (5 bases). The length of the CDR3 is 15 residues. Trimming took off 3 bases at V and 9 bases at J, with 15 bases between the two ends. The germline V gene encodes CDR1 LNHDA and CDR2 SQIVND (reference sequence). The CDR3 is CASSIAAREGSPLHF. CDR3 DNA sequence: TGTGCCAGTAGTATTGCAGCCAGGGAGGGTTCACCCCTCCACTTT.

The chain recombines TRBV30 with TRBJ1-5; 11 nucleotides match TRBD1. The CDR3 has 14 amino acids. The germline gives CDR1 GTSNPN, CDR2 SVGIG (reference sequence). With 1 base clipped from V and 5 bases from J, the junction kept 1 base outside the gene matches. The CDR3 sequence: CAWSGGQGDQPQHF. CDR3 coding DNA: TGTGCCTGGAGTGGGGGACAGGGGGATCAGCCCCAGCATTTT.

CDR3 in amino acids: CASSYLRTGLYNEQFF. In DNA form, the CDR3 reads TGTGCCAGCAGTTACTTAAGGACAGGTCTTTACAATGAGCAGTTCTTC. V and J are TRBV6-2 or TRBV6-3 and TRBJ2-1, with 7 bases aligning to TRBD1. V shed 1 base and J 4 bases; nucleotides not matched to a gene: 7. CDR1 is MNHEY and CDR2 is SVGEGT in the germline V gene. The CDR3 covers 16 residues.

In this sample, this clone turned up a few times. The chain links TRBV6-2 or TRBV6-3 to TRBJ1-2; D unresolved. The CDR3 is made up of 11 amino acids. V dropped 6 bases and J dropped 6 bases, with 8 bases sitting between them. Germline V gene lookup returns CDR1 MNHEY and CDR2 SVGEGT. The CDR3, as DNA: TGTGCCAGCAGCCACGGAAATGGCTACACCTTC. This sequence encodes CASSHGNGYTF.

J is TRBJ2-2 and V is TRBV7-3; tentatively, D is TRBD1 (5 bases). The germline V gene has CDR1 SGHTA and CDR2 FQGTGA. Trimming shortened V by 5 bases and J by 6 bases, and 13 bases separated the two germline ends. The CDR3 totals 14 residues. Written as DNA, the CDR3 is TGTGCCAGCAGCCCCGTCCAAGGGGCCGGGGAGCTGTTTTTT. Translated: CASSPVQGAGELFF.

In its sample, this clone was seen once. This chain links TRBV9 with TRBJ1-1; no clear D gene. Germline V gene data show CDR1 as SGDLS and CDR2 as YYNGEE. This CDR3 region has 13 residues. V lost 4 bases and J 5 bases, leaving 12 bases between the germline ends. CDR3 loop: CASSSMMGTEAFF. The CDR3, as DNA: TGTGCCAGCAGCTCGATGATGGGGACTGAAGCTTTCTTT.

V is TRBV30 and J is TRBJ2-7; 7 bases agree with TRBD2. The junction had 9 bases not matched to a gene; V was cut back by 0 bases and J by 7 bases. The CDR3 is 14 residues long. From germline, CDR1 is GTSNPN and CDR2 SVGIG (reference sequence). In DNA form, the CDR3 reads TGTGCCTGGAGTGTATCCGCGGGAGTGGGGGAGCAGTACTTC. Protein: CAWSVSAGVGEQYF.

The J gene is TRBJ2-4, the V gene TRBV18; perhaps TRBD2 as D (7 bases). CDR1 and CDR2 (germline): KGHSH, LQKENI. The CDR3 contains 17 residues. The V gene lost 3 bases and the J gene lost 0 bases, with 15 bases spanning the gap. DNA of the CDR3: TGTGCCAGCTCACCCTCGGGGGGCTCGGGAGCCAAAAACATTCAGTACTTC. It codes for CASSPSGGSGAKNIQYF.